This T cell receptor beta chain was sequenced during a study of blood T cell repertoires in COVID-19 (dated by TCRdb to about 2020). Describing the broader study: The collaborator samples originated in the United States, Italy and Spain and spanned the acute and convalescent phases of COVID-19. The prospective study material was composed of cDNA or gDNA derived from T cells, B-cell-depleted T cells, or PBMCs. The dataset comprised deeply sampled blood TCRbeta repertoires from subjects exposed to, actively infected with, or recovered from COVID-19. The repertoires were released in a freely available public database meant as a resource for research on the immune response to SARS-CoV-2. The samples were drawn from the first 160 participants of the ongoing ImmuneRACE study and from some 1,300 subjects provided by 6 global collaborators. A de-identified subject ID, COVID-19 status, age in years and sex were almost always included in the sample metadata. Where available, HLA class I and class II types were obtained from metadata supplied by the sample provider rather than from assay-based typing.

TCRbeta CDR3 regions were amplified from genomic DNA by means of the immunoSEQ Assay, a bias-controlled multiplex PCR. As for the original processing: Within the assay, amplification of reference gene primers was used to estimate how many nucleated cells each sample contained. To quantify the absolute abundance of each unique TCRbeta CDR3 rearrangement, sequence reads were collapsed and filtered. Productive Simpson clonality was computed per sample as the square root of Simpson's diversity index over productive rearrangements. TCRdb retrieved this table from immuneACCESS and kept in-frame rearrangements only. Not all clones are present; in checked studies, unresolved V genes account for under half, and no reason is known for the remainder. V, J and clone size were drawn from that table, and D and trimming were deduced from the DNA. The sample table records approximately 220,000 clones; roughly 80% of these occur just once. The ten largest clonotypes hold roughly 1.3% of the sample.

The germline V gene (reference sequence) yields LGHDT for CDR1 and YNNKEL for CDR2. V is cut back by 4 bases and J by 0 bases, with 6 bases in the junction unmatched. From the cysteine up to the phenylalanine, the CDR3 has a length of 15 residues. Kept here is only the CDR3 DNA, which spans 45 bases and is read in frame from base 1. Remarks on this clone: Its antigen remains undetermined. Per-base quality was not reported, and no clone a single base away is much larger than it.

Enrolling through a virtual design, the prospective study's participants ranged in age from roughly 18 to 89 years and lived across 20 to 25 United States geographic areas. To assign participants to cohorts, the prospective study relied on clinical history that participants themselves reported in a screening survey and a study questionnaire. In the prospective study, mobile phlebotomists collected whole blood, serum and a nasopharyngeal or oropharyngeal swab from each participant. Prospective study participants could optionally give additional blood draws and questionnaires over an approximately two-month period. Prospective study blood samples were shipped either frozen or at room temperature before DNA extraction. Results the study describes overall, beyond this receptor: The amount of clinical and demographic metadata varied by source and participant and was provided uncurated.

The sequence was collected from a woman in her 40s with acute COVID-19. The V gene is TRBV3-1 (or the pseudogene TRBV3-2) and the J gene is TRBJ2-7, and TRBD2 matches 7 of the central bases. The sample consisted of PBMCs or T cells enriched from blood (not recorded which). The base sequence is TGTGCCAGCAGCCGCTTGGCTAGCGGCTCCTACGAGCAGTACTTC. Translated, this is CASSRLASGSYEQYF.